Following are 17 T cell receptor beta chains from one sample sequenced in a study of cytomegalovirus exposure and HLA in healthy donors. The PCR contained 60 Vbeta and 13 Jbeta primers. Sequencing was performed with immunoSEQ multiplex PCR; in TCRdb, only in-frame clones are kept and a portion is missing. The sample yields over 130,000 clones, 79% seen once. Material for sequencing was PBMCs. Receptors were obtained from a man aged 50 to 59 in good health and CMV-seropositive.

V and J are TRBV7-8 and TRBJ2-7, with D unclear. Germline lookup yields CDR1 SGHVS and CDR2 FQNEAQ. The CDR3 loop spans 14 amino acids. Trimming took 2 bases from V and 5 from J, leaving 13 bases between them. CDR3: CASSLYTVVDEQYF. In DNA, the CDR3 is TGTGCCAGCAGCTTATATACAGTCGTGGACGAGCAGTACTTC.

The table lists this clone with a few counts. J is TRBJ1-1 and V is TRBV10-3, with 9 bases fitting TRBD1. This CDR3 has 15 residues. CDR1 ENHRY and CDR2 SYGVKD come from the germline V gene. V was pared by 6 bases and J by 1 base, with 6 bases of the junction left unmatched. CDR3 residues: CAIRNEQGANTEAFF. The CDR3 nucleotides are TGTGCCATCAGGAACGAACAGGGGGCGAACACTGAAGCTTTCTTT.

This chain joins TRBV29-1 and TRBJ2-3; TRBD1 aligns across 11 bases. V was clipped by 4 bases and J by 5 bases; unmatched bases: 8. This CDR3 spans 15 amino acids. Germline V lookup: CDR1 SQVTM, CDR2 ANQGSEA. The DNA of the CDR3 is TGCAGCGTTGTGGGGGGACAGGGGGTGCAAGATACGCAGTATTTT. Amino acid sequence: CSVVGGQGVQDTQYF.

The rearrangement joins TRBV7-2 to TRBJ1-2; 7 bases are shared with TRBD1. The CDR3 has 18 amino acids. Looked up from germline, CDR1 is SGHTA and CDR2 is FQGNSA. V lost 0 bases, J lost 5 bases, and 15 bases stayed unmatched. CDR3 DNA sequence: TGTGCCAGCAGCTTAGCCTTTCCAATACAGGGGTTTTTTTATGGCTACACCTTC. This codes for CASSLAFPIQGFFYGYTF.

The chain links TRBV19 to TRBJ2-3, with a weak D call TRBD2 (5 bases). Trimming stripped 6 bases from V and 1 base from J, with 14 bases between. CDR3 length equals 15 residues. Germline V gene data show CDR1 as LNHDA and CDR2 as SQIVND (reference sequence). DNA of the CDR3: TGTGCCAGTAGGGTGAGTGGACTCCGCACAGATACGCAGTATTTT. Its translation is CASRVSGLRTDTQYF.

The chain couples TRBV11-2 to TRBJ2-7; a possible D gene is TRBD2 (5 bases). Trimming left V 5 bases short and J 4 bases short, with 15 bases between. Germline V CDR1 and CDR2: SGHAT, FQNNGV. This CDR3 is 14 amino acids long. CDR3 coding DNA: TGTGCCAGCAGCGTCGGAGGTTGGGAGTACGAGCAGTACTTC. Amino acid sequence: CASSVGGWEYEQYF.

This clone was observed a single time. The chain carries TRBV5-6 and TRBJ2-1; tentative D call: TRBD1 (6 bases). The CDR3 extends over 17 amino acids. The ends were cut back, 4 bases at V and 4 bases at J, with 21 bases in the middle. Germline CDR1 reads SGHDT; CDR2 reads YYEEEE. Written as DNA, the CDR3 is TGTGCCAGCAGCCCCGGACAGCTTAACATGCTTTACAATGAGCAGTTCTTC. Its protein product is CASSPGQLNMLYNEQFF.

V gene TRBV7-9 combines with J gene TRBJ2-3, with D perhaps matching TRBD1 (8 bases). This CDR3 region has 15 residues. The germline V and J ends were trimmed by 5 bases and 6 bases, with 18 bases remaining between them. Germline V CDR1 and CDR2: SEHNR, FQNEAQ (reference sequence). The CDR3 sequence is CASSLQGGSRDTQYF. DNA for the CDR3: TGTGCCAGCAGCCTACAGGGGGGGTCGAGGGATACGCAGTATTTT.

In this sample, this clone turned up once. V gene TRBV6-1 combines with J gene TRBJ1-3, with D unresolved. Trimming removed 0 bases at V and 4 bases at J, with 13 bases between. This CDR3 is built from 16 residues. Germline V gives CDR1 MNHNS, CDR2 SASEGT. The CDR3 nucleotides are TGTGCCAGCAGTGAAGCGTCCCCATTGACAGGAAACACCATATATTTT. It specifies CASSEASPLTGNTIYF.

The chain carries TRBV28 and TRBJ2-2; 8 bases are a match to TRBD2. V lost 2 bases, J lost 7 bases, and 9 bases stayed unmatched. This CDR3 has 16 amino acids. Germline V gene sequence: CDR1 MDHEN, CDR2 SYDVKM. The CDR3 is CASSLRAGGPFGELFF. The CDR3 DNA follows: TGTGCCAGCAGTTTACGCGCGGGAGGCCCGTTCGGGGAGCTGTTTTTT.

Written as DNA, the CDR3 is TGTGCCAGCAGCCGACTAGCGGGGCCCTTCTACGAGCAGTACTTC. It is translated as CASSRLAGPFYEQYF. The chain has TRBV7-9 and TRBJ2-7, with TRBD2 matching 11 bases. This CDR3 contains 15 residues. In germline, CDR1 is SEHNR, CDR2 FQNEAQ (reference sequence). The V gene end was trimmed by 5 bases and the J gene end by 3 bases; junction bases not matched to a gene: 6.

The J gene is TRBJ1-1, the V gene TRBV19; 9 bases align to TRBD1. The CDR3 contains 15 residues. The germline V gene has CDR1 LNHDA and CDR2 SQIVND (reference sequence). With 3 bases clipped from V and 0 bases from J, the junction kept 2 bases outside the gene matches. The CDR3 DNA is TGTGCCAGTAGTATTGGGACAGGGATGAACACTGAAGCTTTCTTT. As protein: CASSIGTGMNTEAFF.

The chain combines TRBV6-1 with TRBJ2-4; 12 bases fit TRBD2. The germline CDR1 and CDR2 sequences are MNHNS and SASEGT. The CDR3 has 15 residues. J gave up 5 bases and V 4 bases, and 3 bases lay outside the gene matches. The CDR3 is CASSVTSGRQNIQYF. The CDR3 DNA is TGTGCCAGCAGTGTTACTAGCGGGAGGCAAAACATTCAGTACTTC.

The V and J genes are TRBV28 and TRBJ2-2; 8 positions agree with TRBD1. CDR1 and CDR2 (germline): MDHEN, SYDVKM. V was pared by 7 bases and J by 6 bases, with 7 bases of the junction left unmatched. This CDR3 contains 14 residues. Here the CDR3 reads CASNAGQVSGELFF. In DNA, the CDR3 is TGTGCCAGCAACGCGGGACAGGTTTCCGGGGAGCTGTTTTTT.

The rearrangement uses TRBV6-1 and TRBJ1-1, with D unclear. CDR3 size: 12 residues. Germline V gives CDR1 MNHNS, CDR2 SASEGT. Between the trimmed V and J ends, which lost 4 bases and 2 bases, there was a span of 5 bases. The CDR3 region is CASSARNTEAFF. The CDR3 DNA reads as TGTGCCAGCAGTGCCCGTAACACTGAAGCTTTCTTT.

CDR3 in amino acids: CASSPQGAWGGHQYF. CDR3 coding DNA: TGCGCCAGCAGCCCGCAGGGGGCGTGGGGGGGACATCAGTACTTC. This chain links TRBV5-1 with TRBJ2-7, with D perhaps TRBD1 (8 bases). V was shortened by 4 bases and J by 10 bases, with 24 bases between the two germline ends. This CDR3 is 15 amino acids long. Germline CDR1 and CDR2: SGHRS and YFSETQ.

CDR3 region: CATQRLADYNEQFF. The CDR3 DNA reads TGTGCCACCCAAAGGCTAGCGGATTACAATGAGCAGTTCTTC. V and J are TRBV10-3 and TRBJ2-1; TRBD2 matches at 7 bases. Germline V lookup: CDR1 ENHRY, CDR2 SYGVKD. This CDR3 has 14 amino acids. V was pared by 10 bases and J by 4 bases, with 10 bases of the junction left unmatched.